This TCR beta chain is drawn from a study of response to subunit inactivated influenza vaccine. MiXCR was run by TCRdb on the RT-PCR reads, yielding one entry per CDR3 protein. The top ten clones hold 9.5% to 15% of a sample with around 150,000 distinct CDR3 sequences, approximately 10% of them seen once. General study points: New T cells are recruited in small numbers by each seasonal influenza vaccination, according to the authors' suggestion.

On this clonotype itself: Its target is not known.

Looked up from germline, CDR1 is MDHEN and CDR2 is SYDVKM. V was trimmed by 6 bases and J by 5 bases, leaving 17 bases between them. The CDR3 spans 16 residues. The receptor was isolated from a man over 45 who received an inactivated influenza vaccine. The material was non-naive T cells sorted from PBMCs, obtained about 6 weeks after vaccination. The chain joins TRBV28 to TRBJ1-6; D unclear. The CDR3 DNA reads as TGTGCCAGCAGGGCCCAGGCATGGTACGATAATTCACCCCTCCACTTT. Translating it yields CASRAQAWYDNSPLHF.